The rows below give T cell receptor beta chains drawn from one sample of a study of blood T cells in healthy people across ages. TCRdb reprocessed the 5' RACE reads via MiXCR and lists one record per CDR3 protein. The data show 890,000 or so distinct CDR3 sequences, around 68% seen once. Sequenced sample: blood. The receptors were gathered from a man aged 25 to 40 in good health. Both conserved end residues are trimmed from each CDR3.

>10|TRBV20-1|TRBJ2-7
SADRTDYEQY
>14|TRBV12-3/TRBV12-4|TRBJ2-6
ASSSDYSSGANVLT
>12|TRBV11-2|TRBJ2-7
ASSLGQAPYEQY
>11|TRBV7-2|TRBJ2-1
ACSFYGLNEQF
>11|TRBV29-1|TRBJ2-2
SVDLKNTGELF
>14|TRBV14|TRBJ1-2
ASSQALQGILGGYT
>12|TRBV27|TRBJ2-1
ASSARTPIDEQF
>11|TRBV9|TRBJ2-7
ASSVGHQGEQY
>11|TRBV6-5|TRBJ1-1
ASRSNMNTEAF
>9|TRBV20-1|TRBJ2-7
SAFSGRPLY
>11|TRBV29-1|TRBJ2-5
SVESGLSETQY
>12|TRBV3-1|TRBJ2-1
ASSPPAGGNEQF
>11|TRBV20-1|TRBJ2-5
SARDVGRETQY
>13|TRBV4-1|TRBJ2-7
ASSPQRASSYEQY